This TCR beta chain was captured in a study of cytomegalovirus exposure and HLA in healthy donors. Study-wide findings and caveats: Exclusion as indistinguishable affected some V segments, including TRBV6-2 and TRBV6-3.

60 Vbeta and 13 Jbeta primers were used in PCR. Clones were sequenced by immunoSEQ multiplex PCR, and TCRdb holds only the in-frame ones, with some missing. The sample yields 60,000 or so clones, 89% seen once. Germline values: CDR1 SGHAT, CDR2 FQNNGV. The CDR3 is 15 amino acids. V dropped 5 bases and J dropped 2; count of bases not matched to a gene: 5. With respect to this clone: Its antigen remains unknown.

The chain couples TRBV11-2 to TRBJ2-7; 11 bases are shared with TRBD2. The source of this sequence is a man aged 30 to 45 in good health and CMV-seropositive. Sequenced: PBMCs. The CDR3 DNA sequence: TGTGCCAGCAGCCCTCTAGCGGGAGGCACCTACGAGCAGTACTTC. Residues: CASSPLAGGTYEQYF.